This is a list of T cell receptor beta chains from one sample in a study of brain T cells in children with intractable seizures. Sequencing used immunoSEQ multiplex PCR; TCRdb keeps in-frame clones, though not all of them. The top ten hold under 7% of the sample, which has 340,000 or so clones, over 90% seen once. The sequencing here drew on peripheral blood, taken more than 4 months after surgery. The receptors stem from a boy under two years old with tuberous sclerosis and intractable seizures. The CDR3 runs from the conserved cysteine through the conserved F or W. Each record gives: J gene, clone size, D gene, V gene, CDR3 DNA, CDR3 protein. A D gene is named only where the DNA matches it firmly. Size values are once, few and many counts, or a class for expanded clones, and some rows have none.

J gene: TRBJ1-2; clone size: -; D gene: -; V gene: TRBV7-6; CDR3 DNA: TGTGCCAGCAGCTTAGATGGAGGAGATGGCTACACCTTC; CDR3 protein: CASSLDGGDGYTF
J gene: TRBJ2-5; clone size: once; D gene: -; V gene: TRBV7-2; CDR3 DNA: TGTGCCAGCAGAACTCTAGCGTCTCGGGCGGAGACCCAGTACTTC; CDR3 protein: CASRTLASRAETQYF
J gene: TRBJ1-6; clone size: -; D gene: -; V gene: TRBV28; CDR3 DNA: TGTGCCAGCAGCCCGGCACAGGTGAAGGGATCACCCCTCCACTTT; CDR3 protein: CASSPAQVKGSPLHF
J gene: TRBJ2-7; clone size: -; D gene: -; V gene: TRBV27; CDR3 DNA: TGTGCCAGCAGCCCACACAGGGATGTCTACGAGCAGTACTTC; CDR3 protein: CASSPHRDVYEQYF
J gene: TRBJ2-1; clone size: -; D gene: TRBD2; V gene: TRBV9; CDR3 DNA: TGTGCCAGCAGCGCCCTAGCGGCCAGCTCCTACAATGAGCAGTTCTTC; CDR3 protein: CASSALAASSYNEQFF
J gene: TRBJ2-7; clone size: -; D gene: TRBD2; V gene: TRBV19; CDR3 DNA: TGTGCCAGTAGTGAGCCCCCGGGACTAGTGAAGGAGCAGTACTTC; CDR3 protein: CASSEPPGLVKEQYF
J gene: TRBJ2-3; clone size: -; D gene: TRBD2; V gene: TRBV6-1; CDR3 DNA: TGTGCCAGCAGTGAAGGGGTCGGGGGGAAGACAGATACGCAGTATTTT; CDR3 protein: CASSEGVGGKTDTQYF
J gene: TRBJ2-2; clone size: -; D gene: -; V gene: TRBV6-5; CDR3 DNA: TGTGCCAGGATTACGGGACCGCCCACCGGGGAGCTGTTTTTT; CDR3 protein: CARITGPPTGELFF
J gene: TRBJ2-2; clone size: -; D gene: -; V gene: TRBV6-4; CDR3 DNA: TGTGCCAGCAGCGTCCCGCTCCGGGGAACCGGGGAGCTGTTTTTT; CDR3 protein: CASSVPLRGTGELFF
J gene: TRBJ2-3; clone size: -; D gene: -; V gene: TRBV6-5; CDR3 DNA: TGTGCCAACAAAGACAGGAGATACACAGATACGCAGTATTTT; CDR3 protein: CANKDRRYTDTQYF
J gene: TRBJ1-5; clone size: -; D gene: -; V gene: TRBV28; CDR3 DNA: TGTGCCAGCAGTCCGAGGGGGAGTCAGCCCCAGCATTTT; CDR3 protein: CASSPRGSQPQHF
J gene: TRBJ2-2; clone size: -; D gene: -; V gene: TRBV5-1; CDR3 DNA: TGCGCCAGCAGTTTACCCTCGGGCACCGGGGAGCTGTTTTTT; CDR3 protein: CASSLPSGTGELFF
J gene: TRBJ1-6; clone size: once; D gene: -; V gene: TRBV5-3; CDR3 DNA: TGTGCCAGAAGCTTGGAGAGCCCGAGCTCCTATAATTCACCCCTCCACTTT; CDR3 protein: CARSLESPSSYNSPLHF
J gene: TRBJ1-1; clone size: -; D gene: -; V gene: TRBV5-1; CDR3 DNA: TGCGCCAGCAGCTTGATCTTTGGGGGGGAAGTGACTGAAGCTTTCTTT; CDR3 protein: CASSLIFGGEVTEAFF
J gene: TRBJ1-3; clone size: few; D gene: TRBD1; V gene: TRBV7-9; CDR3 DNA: TGTGCCAGCAAGCCAAGGGACAGGGGAAGAGGAAACACCATATATTTT; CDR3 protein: CASKPRDRGRGNTIYF
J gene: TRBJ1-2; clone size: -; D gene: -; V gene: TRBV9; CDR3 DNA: TGTGCCAGCAGCGTAGGGACAAACTATGGCTACACCTTC; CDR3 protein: CASSVGTNYGYTF
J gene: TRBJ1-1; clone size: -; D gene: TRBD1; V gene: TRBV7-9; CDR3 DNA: TGTGCCAGCAGCTCAACGACCTGGGACAGGGGAACTGAAGCTTTCTTT; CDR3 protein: CASSSTTWDRGTEAFF
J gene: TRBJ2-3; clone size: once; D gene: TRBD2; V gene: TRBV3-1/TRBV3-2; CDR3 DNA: TGTGCCAGCAGCCAAGGGGGGGGAACAGATACGCAGTATTTT; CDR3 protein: CASSQGGGTDTQYF
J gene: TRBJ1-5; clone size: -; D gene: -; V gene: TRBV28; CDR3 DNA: TGTGCCAGCAGTCCTTGGACTAGCAATCAGCCCCAGCATTTT; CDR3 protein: CASSPWTSNQPQHF
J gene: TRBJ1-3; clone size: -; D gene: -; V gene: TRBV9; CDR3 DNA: TGTGCCAGCAGCCCTTGGGACGGGGAGAGTAACACCATATATTTT; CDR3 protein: CASSPWDGESNTIYF
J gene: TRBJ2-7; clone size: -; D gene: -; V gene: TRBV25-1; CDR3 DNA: TGTGCCAGCAGTGAATTAGGTCGGACGTACTTC; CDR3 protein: CASSELGRTYF
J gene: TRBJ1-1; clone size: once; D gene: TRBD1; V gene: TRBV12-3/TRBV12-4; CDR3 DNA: TGTGCCAGCAGCCCCGGGACAGGGAAAGCTTTCTTT; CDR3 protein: CASSPGTGKAFF
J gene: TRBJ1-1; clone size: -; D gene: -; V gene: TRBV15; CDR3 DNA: TGTGCCACCAGCAGAGAGGCACGGGGGCAAGACACTGAAGCTTTCTTT; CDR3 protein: CATSREARGQDTEAFF
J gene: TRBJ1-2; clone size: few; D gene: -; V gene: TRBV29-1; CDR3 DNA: TGCAGCGTCCTTGATCACTATGGCTACACCTTC; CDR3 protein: CSVLDHYGYTF
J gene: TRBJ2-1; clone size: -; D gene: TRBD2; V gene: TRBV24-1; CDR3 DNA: TGTGCCACCAGGACTAGCGGGGAGGATGAGCAGTTCTTC; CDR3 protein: CATRTSGEDEQFF
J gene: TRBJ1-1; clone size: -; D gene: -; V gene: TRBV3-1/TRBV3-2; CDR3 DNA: TGTGCCAGCAGCCAAGATAGGGAGGGGGGCTGGAAGGTGAACACTGAAGCTTTCTTT; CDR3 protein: CASSQDREGGWKVNTEAFF
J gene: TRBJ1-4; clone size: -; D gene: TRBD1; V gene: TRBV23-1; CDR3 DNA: TGCGCCAGCAGTCCTTTGGCCGGGACAGGGAATGAAAAACTGTTTTTT; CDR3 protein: CASSPLAGTGNEKLFF
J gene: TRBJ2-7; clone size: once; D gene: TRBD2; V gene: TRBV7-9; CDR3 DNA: TGTGCCAGCAGCTTGGCGGGAGGACCCACGTACGAGCAGTACTTC; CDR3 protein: CASSLAGGPTYEQYF
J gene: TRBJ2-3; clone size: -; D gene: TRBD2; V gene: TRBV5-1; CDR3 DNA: TGCGCCAGCAGCTTGTCGGGGGGAGATACGCAGTATTTT; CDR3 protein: CASSLSGGDTQYF
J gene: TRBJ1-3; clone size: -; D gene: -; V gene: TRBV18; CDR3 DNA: TGTGCCAGCTCACCGACACCAAACTCTGGAAACACCATATATTTT; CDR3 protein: CASSPTPNSGNTIYF
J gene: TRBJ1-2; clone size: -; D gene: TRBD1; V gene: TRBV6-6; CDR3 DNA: TGTGCCAGCAGCCTAGCGGAGGACAGGGAGGTCGTCGGCTACACCTTC; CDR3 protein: CASSLAEDREVVGYTF
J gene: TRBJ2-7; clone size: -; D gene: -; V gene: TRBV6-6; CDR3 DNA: TGTGCCAGCAACCGAAGCCCTACTTGGGGCTACGAGCAGTACTTC; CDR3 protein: CASNRSPTWGYEQYF
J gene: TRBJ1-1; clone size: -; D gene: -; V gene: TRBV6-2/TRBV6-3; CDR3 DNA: TGTGCCAGCAGTTACTCGGCGACTCCTAAAGCTTTCTTT; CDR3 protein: CASSYSATPKAFF
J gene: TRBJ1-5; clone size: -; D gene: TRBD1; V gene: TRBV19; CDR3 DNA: TGTGCCAGTAGTGACCAAGGGGGCGCAGATCAGCCCCAGCATTTT; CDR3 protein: CASSDQGGADQPQHF
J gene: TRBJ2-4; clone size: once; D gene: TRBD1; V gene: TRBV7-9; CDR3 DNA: TGTGCCAGCAGCTTAGTTGTAGGGGGCTTGGACATTCAGTACTTC; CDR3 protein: CASSLVVGGLDIQYF
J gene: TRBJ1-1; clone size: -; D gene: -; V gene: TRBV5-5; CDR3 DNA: TGTGCCAGCAGCCCGATTTACCTCGCTGAAGCTTTCTTT; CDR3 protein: CASSPIYLAEAFF
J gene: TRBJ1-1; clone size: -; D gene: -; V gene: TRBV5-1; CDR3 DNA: TGCGCCAGCAGCTTGGACAGCACTGAAGCTTTCTTT; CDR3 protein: CASSLDSTEAFF
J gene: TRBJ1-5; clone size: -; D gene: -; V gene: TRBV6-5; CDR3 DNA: TGTGCCAGCAATCCGACGGACCCGAGGAATCAGCCCCAGCATTTT; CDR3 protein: CASNPTDPRNQPQHF
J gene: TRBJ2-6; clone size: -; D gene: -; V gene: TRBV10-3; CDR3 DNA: TGTGCCATCAGCCCCTCTGGCGTCCTGACTTTC; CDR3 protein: CAISPSGVLTF
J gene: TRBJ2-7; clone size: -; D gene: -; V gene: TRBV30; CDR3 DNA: TGTGCCTGGAGTGAGGGACAATCCTACGAGCAGTACTTC; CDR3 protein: CAWSEGQSYEQYF
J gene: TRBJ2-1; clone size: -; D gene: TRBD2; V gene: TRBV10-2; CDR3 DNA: TGCGCCACCTCTAGCGGGAGTTTCTACAATGAGCAGTTCTTC; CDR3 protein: CATSSGSFYNEQFF
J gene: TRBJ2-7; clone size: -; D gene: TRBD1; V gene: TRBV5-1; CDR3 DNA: TGCGCCAGCAGCTTGCCCCTGGGACAGGGGGCGCGGAACGAGCAGTACTTC; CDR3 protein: CASSLPLGQGARNEQYF
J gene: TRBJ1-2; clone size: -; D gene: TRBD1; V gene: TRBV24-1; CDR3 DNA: TGTGCCACCAGTGGGTCAACGGGACAGGCGACTAACAACTATGGCTACACCTTC; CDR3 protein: CATSGSTGQATNNYGYTF
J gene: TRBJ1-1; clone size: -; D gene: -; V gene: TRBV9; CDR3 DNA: TGTGCCAGCAGCGTAGACAGCAACACTGAAGCTTTCTTT; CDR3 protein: CASSVDSNTEAFF
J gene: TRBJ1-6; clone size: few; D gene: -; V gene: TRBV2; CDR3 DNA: TGTGCCAGCAGCGGGGGACTGAGCTCCTATAATTCACCCCTCCACTTT; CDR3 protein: CASSGGLSSYNSPLHF